This T cell receptor (beta chain) was captured in a study of T cells expressing NK-cell markers. Study-wide points: Top CD8+ clonotypes included the dominant CD3+CD56+NKG2C+ clonotypes in 5 or 6 donors. The leading position in the CD3+CD56-NKG2C+ fraction of a handful of donors also went to these clonotypes. Certain NKG2C+ T cell clones were expanded, and their HCMV specificity remained unclear.

With respect to this clonotype: Its matching antigen is unknown.

The CDR3 length is 15 residues. Germline CDR1 SGHDT, CDR2 YYEEEE. It was by 5'RACE template switching with UMIs that TCR beta cDNA was made. TCRdb reprocessed the 5' RACE reads; each CDR3 protein has one entry and no DNA is given. The ten most abundant clones cover under 1.5% of a sample with some 500,000 distinct CDR3 sequences. The sequenced material came from blood T cells: a sorted CD56 or NKG2C T cell subset, CD4+ or CD8+ T cells, or bulk PBMC T cells (not recorded which). This TCR was sampled from a woman aged 50 to 60 in good health. The J gene is TRBJ1-6, the V gene TRBV5-6; absent DNA, TCRdb's TRBD1 call cannot be checked. CDR3 sequence: CASSSVPPANSPLHF.